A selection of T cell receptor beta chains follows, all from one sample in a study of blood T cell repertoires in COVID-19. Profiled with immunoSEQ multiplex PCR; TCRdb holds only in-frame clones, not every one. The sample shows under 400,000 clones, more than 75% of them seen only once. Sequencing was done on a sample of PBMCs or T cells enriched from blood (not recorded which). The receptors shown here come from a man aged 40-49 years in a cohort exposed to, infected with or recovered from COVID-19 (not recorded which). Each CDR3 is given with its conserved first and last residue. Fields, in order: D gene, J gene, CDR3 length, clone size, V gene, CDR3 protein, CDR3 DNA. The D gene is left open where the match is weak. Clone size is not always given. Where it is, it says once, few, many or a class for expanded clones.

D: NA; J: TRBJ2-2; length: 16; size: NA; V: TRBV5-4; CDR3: CASSRLGGVGTGELFF; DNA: TGTGCCAGCAGCCGACTGGGGGGAGTCGGCACCGGGGAGCTGTTTTTT
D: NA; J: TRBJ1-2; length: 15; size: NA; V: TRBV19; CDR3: CASSLTDDSIYGYTF; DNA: TGTGCCAGTAGTCTTACCGACGACAGCATCTACGGCTACACCTTC
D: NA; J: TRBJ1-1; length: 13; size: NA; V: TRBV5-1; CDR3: CASSFLGPTEAFF; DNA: TGCGCCAGCAGCTTCTTGGGCCCAACTGAAGCTTTCTTT
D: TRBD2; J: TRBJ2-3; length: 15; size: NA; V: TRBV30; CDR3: CAWAGSSGSRDTQYF; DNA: TGTGCCTGGGCCGGCTCTAGCGGGAGCCGCGATACGCAGTATTTT
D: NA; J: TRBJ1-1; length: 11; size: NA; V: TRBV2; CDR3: CASSDGIEAFF; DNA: TGTGCCAGCAGTGACGGTATTGAAGCTTTCTTT
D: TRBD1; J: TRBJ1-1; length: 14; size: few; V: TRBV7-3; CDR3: CASSSTGGVTEAFF; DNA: TGTGCCAGCAGCTCTACAGGGGGCGTCACTGAAGCTTTCTTT
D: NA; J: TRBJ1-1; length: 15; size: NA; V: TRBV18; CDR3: CASSPPSKPSTEAFF; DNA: TGTGCCAGCTCACCACCGTCCAAGCCCTCCACTGAAGCTTTCTTT
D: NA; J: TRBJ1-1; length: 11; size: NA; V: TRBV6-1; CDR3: CASSERGEAFF; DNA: TGTGCCAGCAGTGAAAGGGGTGAAGCTTTCTTT
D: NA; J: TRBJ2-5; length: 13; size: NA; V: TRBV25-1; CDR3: CASSPGGRETQYF; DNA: TGTGCCAGCAGCCCCGGAGGACGGGAGACCCAGTACTTC
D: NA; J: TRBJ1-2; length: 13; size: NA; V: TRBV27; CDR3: CASSLGIRGRYTF; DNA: TGTGCCAGCAGTTTAGGCATCAGGGGTCGCTACACCTTC
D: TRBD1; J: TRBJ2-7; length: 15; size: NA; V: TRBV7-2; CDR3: CASSLAGTGVYEQYF; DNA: TGTGCCAGCAGCTTAGCCGGGACAGGGGTCTACGAGCAGTACTTC
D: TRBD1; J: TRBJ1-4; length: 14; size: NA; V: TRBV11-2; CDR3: CASSVGQGSEKLFF; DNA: TGTGCCAGCAGCGTGGGACAGGGGAGTGAAAAACTGTTTTTT
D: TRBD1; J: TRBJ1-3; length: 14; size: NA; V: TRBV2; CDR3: CASTRDRAGNTIYF; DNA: TGTGCCAGCACCCGGGACAGGGCGGGAAACACCATATATTTT
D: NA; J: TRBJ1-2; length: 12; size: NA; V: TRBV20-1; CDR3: CSASPRNYGYTF; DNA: TGCAGTGCTAGTCCCAGAAACTATGGCTACACCTTC
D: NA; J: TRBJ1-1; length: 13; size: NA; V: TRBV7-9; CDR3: CASSSQGIPEAFF; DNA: TGTGCCAGCAGCTCCCAGGGGATTCCTGAAGCTTTCTTT
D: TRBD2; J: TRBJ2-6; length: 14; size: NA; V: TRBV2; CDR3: CASTGGSGANVLTF; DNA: TGTGCCAGCACGGGGGGCTCTGGGGCCAACGTCCTGACTTTC
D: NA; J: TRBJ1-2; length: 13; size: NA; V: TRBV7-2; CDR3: CASSLMHGSGYTF; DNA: TGTGCCAGCAGCTTAATGCACGGGAGCGGCTACACCTTC
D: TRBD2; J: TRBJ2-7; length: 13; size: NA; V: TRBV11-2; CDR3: CASSWTGEGEQYF; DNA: TGTGCCAGCAGCTGGACCGGGGAGGGGGAGCAGTACTTC
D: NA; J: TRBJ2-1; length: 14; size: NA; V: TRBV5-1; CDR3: CASSFGVPYNEQFF; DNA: TGCGCCAGCAGCTTCGGAGTTCCCTACAATGAGCAGTTCTTC
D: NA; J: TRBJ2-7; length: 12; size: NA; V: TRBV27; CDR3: CASIRGLYEQYF; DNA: TGTGCCAGCATCCGTGGCCTCTACGAGCAGTACTTC
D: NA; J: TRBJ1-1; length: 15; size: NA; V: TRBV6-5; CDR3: CASRPRQTMNTEAFF; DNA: TGTGCCAGCAGGCCGCGGCAGACCATGAACACTGAAGCTTTCTTT
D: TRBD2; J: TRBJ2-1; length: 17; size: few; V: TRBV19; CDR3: CASRNPSGTSGRNEQFF; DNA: TGTGCCAGTAGAAACCCCTCAGGGACTAGCGGGAGGAATGAGCAGTTCTTC